This T cell receptor beta chain comes out of a study of CD8 T cells in Susac syndrome. J lost 5 bases, V lost 2 bases, and 8 bases had no gene match. This CDR3 is built from 16 residues. Germline CDR1 ENHRY, CDR2 SYGVKD. cDNA came from around 0.54 to 1 ug RNA primed by random hexamers. The method of amplification for TCR beta CDR3 was immunoSEQ multiplex PCR, covering 54 Vbeta and 13 Jbeta. TCRdb redid the calling of the immunoSEQ multiplex PCR reads with MiXCR, one entry per CDR3 protein. The repertoire holds some 90,000 distinct CDR3 sequences, with about 93% as singletons. Healthy donors were controls matched for age and sex. Both CD4+ and CD8+ T cells were negatively isolated, and TEMRA cells underwent FACS enrichment.

The sequenced material came from CD8+ T cells from PBMCs. This TCR was sampled from a human donor in good health. The chain employs TRBV10-3 and TRBJ1-5, with 8 bases identical to TRBD1. The CDR3 loop is CAISEPNRGVDQPQHF. The CDR3 nucleotides read TGTGCCATCAGTGAGCCGAACAGGGGGGTCGATCAGCCCCAGCATTTT.